A single sample is the source of the 10 T cell receptor beta chains below, sequenced in a study of cytomegalovirus exposure and HLA in healthy donors. The PCR contained 60 Vbeta and 13 Jbeta primers. The method was immunoSEQ multiplex PCR; TCRdb's version includes in-frame clones alone and lacks a portion of them. Among tens of thousands of clones listed, roughly 78% were seen once. The sequenced sample was PBMCs. These receptors all stem from a man aged 18 to 29 in good health and CMV-seronegative.

This clone was seen once. At one of its ends the junction is not consistent with the germline gene, which may arise from a read error. The V and J genes are TRBV7-2 and TRBJ1-5; TRBD1 matches at 7 bases. CDR3 size: 18 residues. Germline V gene data show CDR1 as SGHTA and CDR2 as FQGNSA. CDR3 loop: CAISLVTHYRGSNQPQHF. The CDR3 DNA follows: TGTGCCATCAGCTTAGTTACGCACTACAGGGGTAGCAATCAGCCCCAGCATTTT.

V gene TRBV10-2 combines with J gene TRBJ2-5; tentatively, D is TRBD1 (5 bases). Germline CDR1 and CDR2: WSHSY and SAAADI. The CDR3 length is 16 residues. Trimming left V 5 bases short and J 1 base short, with 17 bases between. For the CDR3, the DNA is TGCGCCAGCAGTTCTAACGAAGGACACCGCCAAGAGACCCAGTACTTC. Protein product: CASSSNEGHRQETQYF.

This clone was seen a single time. This rearrangement joins TRBV5-6 to TRBJ2-1; D unclear. The CDR3 covers 13 residues. Germline loops: CDR1 SGHDT, CDR2 YYEEEE. Trimming left V 3 bases short and J 6 bases short, with 10 bases between. The CDR3 DNA follows: TGTGCCAGCAGCTACCTCGACTTCAATGAGCAGTTCTTC. Translated, it gives CASSYLDFNEQFF.

This clone has more than one count but fewer than ten. The chain is built from TRBV25-1 and TRBJ2-7, with 8 bases fitting TRBD1. This CDR3 is 15 amino acids long. Per the germline V gene, CDR1 is MGHDK and CDR2 is SYGVNS. After removal of 6 bases from V and 4 bases from J, the junction contained 11 bases not matched to a gene. The chain's CDR3 is CASSTQGQGLYEQYF. CDR3 in DNA: TGTGCCAGCAGCACACAAGGACAGGGCTTGTACGAGCAGTACTTC.

A note on this clone: The junction and the germline gene differ at one end; a read error may be behind it. The chain links TRBV6-4 to TRBJ1-2, with 8 bases that match TRBD1. This CDR3 has 15 amino acids. The germline V gene has CDR1 MRHNA and CDR2 SNTAGT. CDR3 in amino acids: CASREDRELWNGYPF. CDR3 DNA: TGTGCCAGCAGAGAGGACAGGGAATTGTGGAATGGCTACCCCTTC.

CDR3 loop: CAWHPGQGREKLFF. CDR3 DNA: TGTGCCTGGCATCCGGGACAGGGGCGTGAAAAACTGTTTTTT. The rearrangement links TRBV30 to TRBJ1-4; 10 bases are shared with TRBD1. There are 14 residues in the CDR3. In germline, CDR1 is GTSNPN, CDR2 SVGIG (reference sequence). V was pared by 5 bases and J by 7 bases, with 7 bases of the junction left unmatched.

V and J are TRBV9 and TRBJ2-3, with 8 nucleotides matching TRBD2. Germline V lookup: CDR1 SGDLS, CDR2 YYNGEE. The junction had 6 bases not matched to a gene; V was cut back by 5 bases and J by 1 base. This CDR3 comprises 15 residues. DNA of the CDR3: TGTGCCAGCAGGAAAAGCGGGGGTGGCACAGATACGCAGTATTTT. Amino acids: CASRKSGGGTDTQYF. Supplemented by reference TRBV9 and TRBJ2-3, the full variable domain reads DSGVTQTPKHLITATGQRVTLRCSPRSGDLSVYWYQQSLDQGLQFLIQYYNGEERAKGNILERFSAQQFPDLHSELNLSSLELGDSALYFCASRKSGGGTDTQYFGPGTRLTVL.

The chain is built from TRBV6-5 and TRBJ1-4; 7 bases agree with TRBD1. CDR1 MNHEY and CDR2 SVGAGI come from the germline V gene. The CDR3 consists of 16 residues. V shed 2 bases, J shed 5 bases, and the junction held 8 bases outside the gene matches. CDR3 region: CASSYASGTVNEKLFF. The CDR3, as DNA: TGTGCCAGCAGTTACGCCTCCGGGACAGTAAATGAAAAACTGTTTTTT.

This clone has a handful of counts. This chain joins TRBV30 and TRBJ2-2; weak D call: TRBD1 (6 bases). Trimming shortened V by 2 bases and J by 4 bases, and 11 bases separated the two germline ends. CDR3 size: 14 residues. CDR1 and CDR2 (germline): GTSNPN, SVGIG (reference sequence). DNA for the CDR3: TGTGCCTGGAGTCATACCAGGGGCACCGGGGAGCTGTTTTTT. This translates into CAWSHTRGTGELFF.

The rearrangement joins TRBV30 to TRBJ2-6; possible D gene TRBD2, 7 bases. Trimming cost V 0 bases and J 2 bases, with 14 bases left between them. There are 17 residues in the CDR3. CDR1 is GTSNPN, CDR2 SVGIG, per germline (reference sequence). The CDR3 nucleotides read TGTGCCTGGAGTGTACCCGGGGGGCTGGCTGGGGCCAACGTCCTGACTTTC. Protein sequence: CAWSVPGGLAGANVLTF.